These 3 T cell receptor beta chains were sequenced from one sample in a study of monozygotic twins with inflammatory bowel disease. TCRdb re-analyzed the 5' RACE reads; it lists each CDR3 protein once, without DNA. The sample has under 150,000 distinct CDR3 sequences. The sample taken for sequencing was blood. These receptors originate from a human donor with ulcerative colitis or Crohn's disease, or a healthy co-twin of an affected twin (not recorded which).

V is TRBV6-1 and J is TRBJ2-7; the D call from TCRdb, TRBD1, cannot be confirmed without DNA. Germline V gene lookup returns CDR1 MNHNS and CDR2 SASEGT. This CDR3 is 15 amino acids long. CDR3 sequence reads: CASSPDREGSYEQYF.

CDR3: CASSLAAVAEAFF. V and J are TRBV5-1 and TRBJ1-1. Germline loops: CDR1 SGHRS, CDR2 YFSETQ. There are 13 residues in the CDR3.

J is TRBJ2-3 and V is TRBV5-1; TCRdb's D call, TRBD2, is unchecked because there is no DNA. The CDR3 has 16 residues. The germline V gene has CDR1 SGHRS and CDR2 YFSETQ. The CDR3: CASSPPRAGGTDTQYF.